These 14 T cell receptor beta chains originate from one sample sequenced in a study of identical twins. TCRdb redid the calling of the 5' RACE reads with MiXCR, one entry per CDR3 protein. Among 280,000 or so distinct CDR3 sequences listed, less than 9% were seen once. The same specimen was also included in a second study, on yellow fever vaccine responses in identical twins.

Input material: memory (CD45RO+) T cells sorted from blood. All receptors come from a woman aged 18-29 years in good health.

V and J are TRBV27 and TRBJ1-2, with D unclear. CDR3 length equals 15 residues. V was clipped by 9 bases and J by 1 base, with 18 bases between them. Per the germline V gene, CDR1 is MNHEY and CDR2 is SMNVEV (reference sequence). The DNA of the CDR3 is TGTGCCAGTTGGCCTTCGGGCGGTCGTAACTATGGCTACACCTTC. Amino acid sequence: CASWPSGGRNYGYTF.

This clonotype was seen more than once but under ten times. The V call is TRBV24-1, the J call TRBJ2-1; D possibly corresponds to TRBD2 (5 bases). The V and J ends lost 0 bases and 8 bases respectively, with 16 bases between them. This CDR3 comprises 16 residues. Germline V gene sequence: CDR1 KGHDR, CDR2 SFDVKD. CDR3 protein: CATSDLTSLGNDEQFF. In DNA, the CDR3 is TGTGCCACCAGTGATTTGACTAGTTTGGGGAACGATGAGCAGTTCTTC.

Comments on this clonotype: At one end the junction does not follow the germline gene, possibly because of a read error. The chain combines TRBV4-2 with TRBJ2-1; D gene unclear. The CDR3 is 13 amino acids. Germline CDR1 reads LGHNA; CDR2 reads YNFKEQ. CDR3 sequence (DNA): TGTGCCAGCAGCCAAGAGAGGACCGTGCCAGCACAGTTC. Its protein product is CASSQERTVPAQF.

The sample holds many counts of this clonotype. V usage is TRBV20-1 and J usage is TRBJ1-5; no clear D gene. V lost 7 bases to trimming and J lost 2 bases, with 12 bases between them. Germline V gene data show CDR1 as DFQATT and CDR2 as SNEGSKA (reference sequence). The CDR3 runs 13 residues. CDR3 loop: CSVGSGGNQPQHF. The CDR3 DNA follows: TGCAGTGTTGGTTCGGGAGGCAATCAGCCCCAGCATTTT.

This clonotype came up a few times. CDR3 region: CASRYDRGLYNEQFF. CDR3 nucleotide sequence: TGTGCCAGCAGGTACGACAGGGGACTGTACAATGAGCAGTTCTTC. This chain connects TRBV2 to TRBJ2-1; TRBD1 aligns across 8 bases. The germline CDR1 and CDR2 sequences are SNHLY and FYNNEI. There are 15 residues in the CDR3. V lost 6 bases to trimming and J lost 4 bases; unmatched junction nucleotides: 8. Based on the CDR3 plus reference TRBV2 and TRBJ2-1, the full variable domain is EPEVTQTPSHQVTQMGQEVILRCVPISNHLYFYWYRQILGQKVEFLVSFYNNEISEKSEIFDDQFSVERPDGSNFTLKIRSTKLEDSAMYFCASRYDRGLYNEQFFGPGTRLTVL.

This clonotype was counted only a few times. J is TRBJ2-1 and V is TRBV27; TRBD2 aligns across 8 bases. CDR3 length: 18 amino acids. Germline values: CDR1 MNHEY, CDR2 SMNVEV (reference sequence). The trim removed 4 bases at V and 1 base at J, leaving 12 bases unmatched. The chain's CDR3 is CASSSPGVAGQSYNEQFF. CDR3 nucleotides: TGTGCCAGCAGTTCCCCGGGGGTAGCGGGACAATCCTACAATGAGCAGTTCTTC.

V usage is TRBV15 and J usage is TRBJ2-5, with TRBD1 as a possible D gene (5 bases). Trimming took 1 base from V and 5 from J, leaving 14 bases between them. CDR1 and CDR2 from the germline V gene are LNHNV and YYDKDF (reference sequence). The CDR3 is 15 amino acids. The CDR3 DNA follows: TGTGCCACCAGCAGAGTTGGGGCCTCCCTGGAGACCCAGTACTTC. This gives the protein CATSRVGASLETQYF.

The V and J genes are TRBV7-3 and TRBJ2-1, with D possibly matching TRBD2 (5 bases). CDR1 SGHTA and CDR2 FQGTGA come from the germline V gene. Trimming shortened V by 1 base and J by 9 bases, and 16 bases separated the two germline ends. The CDR3 runs 15 residues. The CDR3 here is CASSLMASTSIEQFF. The DNA of the CDR3 is TGTGCCAGCAGCTTAATGGCTAGCACCTCAATTGAGCAGTTCTTC.

In its sample, this clonotype was seen many times. A read error may account for a junction end that differs from germline. The gene calls are TRBV29-1 and TRBJ2-1; tentative D call: TRBD2 (6 bases). Germline CDR1 SQVTM, CDR2 ANQGSEA. This CDR3 has 12 residues. CDR3 in DNA: TGCAGCCTTGAGGAGGGATTCAATGAGCAGTTCTTC. It translates to CSLEEGFNEQFF.

The rearrangement joins TRBV11-3 to TRBJ2-1; 8 bases map to TRBD1. Per the germline V gene, CDR1 is SGHNT and CDR2 is YENEEA. V dropped 0 bases and J dropped 1; count of bases not matched to a gene: 5. The length of the CDR3 is 17 residues. The CDR3 loop reads CASSLDRNRGSYNEQFF. For the CDR3, the DNA is TGTGCCAGCAGCTTAGATCGAAACAGGGGGTCCTACAATGAGCAGTTCTTC.

This clonotype was counted only a few times. This chain links TRBV5-4 with TRBJ1-1; D remains unclear. The germline V gene encodes CDR1 SGHNT and CDR2 YYREEE (reference sequence). The CDR3 has 15 residues. The ends were cut back, 0 bases at V and 0 bases at J, with 9 bases in the middle. The CDR3 protein is CASSLGSSMNTEAFF. CDR3 in DNA: TGTGCCAGCAGCTTGGGGTCATCAATGAACACTGAAGCTTTCTTT.

This clonotype occurred a few times. The chain couples TRBV20-1 to TRBJ2-2; no firm D call. The CDR3 is 14 residues long. V was trimmed by 7 bases and J by 6 bases, leaving 18 bases between them. Germline V gene lookup returns CDR1 DFQATT and CDR2 SNEGSKA (reference sequence). The CDR3 protein is CSGRAMGNPGELFF. The CDR3 bases are TGCAGTGGCCGGGCCATGGGGAATCCCGGGGAGCTGTTTTTT.

This chain uses TRBV5-1 with TRBJ2-6; D is ambiguous. The CDR3 contains 15 residues. Germline loops: CDR1 SGHRS, CDR2 YFSETQ. Trimming took off 0 bases at V and 4 bases at J, with 8 bases between the two ends. CDR3 bases: TGCGCCAGCAGCTTGGATAGGTCCGGGGCCAACGTCCTGACTTTC. This gives the protein CASSLDRSGANVLTF. Full variable domain (rest looked up from reference TRBV5-1 and TRBJ2-6): KAGVTQTPRYLIKTRGQQVTLSCSPISGHRSVSWYQQTPGQGLQFLFEYFSETQRNKGNFPGRFSGRQFSNSRSEMNVSTLELGDSALYLCASSLDRSGANVLTFGAGSRLTVL.

J is TRBJ2-3 and V is TRBV4-2; possibly TRBD2 for D (5 bases). V was clipped by 1 base and J by 2 bases, with 10 bases between them. CDR1 is LGHNA and CDR2 is YNFKEQ in the germline V gene. The CDR3 sequence is 15 residues long. CDR3 sequence (DNA): TGTGCCAGCAGCCAAGCGGGCGGGCCCACAGATACGCAGTATTTT. Its protein is CASSQAGGPTDTQYF.